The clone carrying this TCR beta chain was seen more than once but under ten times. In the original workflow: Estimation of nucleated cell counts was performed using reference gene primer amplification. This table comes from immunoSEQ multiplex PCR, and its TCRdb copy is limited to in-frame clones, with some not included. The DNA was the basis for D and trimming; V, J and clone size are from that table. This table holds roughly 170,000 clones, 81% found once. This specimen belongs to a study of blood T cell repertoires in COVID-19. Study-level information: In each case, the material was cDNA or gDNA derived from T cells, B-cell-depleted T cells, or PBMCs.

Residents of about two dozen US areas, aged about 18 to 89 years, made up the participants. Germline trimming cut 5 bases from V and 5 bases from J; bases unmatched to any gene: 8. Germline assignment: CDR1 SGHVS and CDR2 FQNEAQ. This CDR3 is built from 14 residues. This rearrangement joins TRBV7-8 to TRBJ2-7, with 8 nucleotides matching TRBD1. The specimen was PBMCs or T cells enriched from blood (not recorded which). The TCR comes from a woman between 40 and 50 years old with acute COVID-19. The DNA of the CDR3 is TGTGCCAGCAGCAGCTGGACAGGGACCGACGAGCAGTACTTC. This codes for CASSSWTGTDEQYF.